Reported below is one T cell receptor beta chain. The data are from a study of blood T cell repertoires in COVID-19. Overall study: Sites in the United States, Italy and Spain provided acute and convalescent COVID-19 samples.

With 5 bases removed from V and 1 base from J, the gap between germline ends came to 12 bases. The CDR3 consists of 14 residues. Germline V gene lookup returns CDR1 SGHAT and CDR2 FQDESV (reference sequence). Clones were read by immunoSEQ multiplex PCR, and TCRdb kept only the in-frame ones, dropping some. The data contain some 240,000 clones, approximately 85% of them seen just once; the ten biggest clones take up around 12%. The TCR was taken from an older woman with active or convalescent COVID-19. This chain links TRBV11-1 with TRBJ2-7; D is unresolved. The specimen sequenced was peripheral blood. The CDR3: CASSPRLVSYEQYF. The CDR3, as DNA: TGTGCCAGCAGCCCCAGACTCGTATCCTACGAGCAGTACTTC.